These 6 T cell receptor beta chains share one sample of origin, sequenced in a study of blood T cell repertoires in COVID-19. The repertoire was sequenced with immunoSEQ multiplex PCR; TCRdb's copy has only in-frame clones and lacks some. The sample carries around 60,000 clones, roughly 90% recorded once. Sequencing was carried out using peripheral blood. These receptors were taken from a man in his forties or fifties with active COVID-19.

The chain combines TRBV19 with TRBJ1-2; TRBD1 is a possible D gene (5 bases). The germline V and J ends were trimmed by 6 bases and 6 bases, with 26 bases remaining between them. Germline V gene data show CDR1 as LNHDA and CDR2 as SQIVND (reference sequence). This CDR3 region has 17 residues. CDR3 protein: CASSRGVQGNWGDGYTF. In DNA, the CDR3 is TGTGCCAGTAGCCGAGGAGTGCAGGGTAATTGGGGCGATGGCTACACCTTC.

The CDR3 coding sequence is TGTGCCAGCAGCAGGGGGAGCTCCTACAATGAGCAGTTCTTC. It codes for CASSRGSSYNEQFF. The chain links TRBV11-2 to TRBJ2-1; D might be TRBD1 (6 bases). V was shortened by 5 bases and J by 0 bases, with 8 bases between the two germline ends. The germline V gene has CDR1 SGHAT and CDR2 FQNNGV. The CDR3 sequence is 14 residues long.

The chain links TRBV11-3 to TRBJ2-6, with TRBD1 identical over 11 bases. J was trimmed by 4 bases and V by 4 bases; bases with no gene match: 3. Germline loops: CDR1 SGHNT, CDR2 YENEEA. The CDR3 runs 16 residues. The CDR3 DNA is TGTGCCAGCAGCTCGGACAGGGGGCCAGGGGCCAACGTCCTGACTTTC. This translates into CASSSDRGPGANVLTF.

The gene calls are TRBV6-4 and TRBJ2-3; TRBD2 matches at 7 bases. J gave up 0 bases and V 5 bases, and 2 bases lay outside the gene matches. The CDR3 totals 14 residues. The V gene's germline CDR1 is MRHNA and CDR2 SNTAGT. CDR3 nucleotides: TGTGCCAGCAGTCCGGGGGGAAGCACAGATACGCAGTATTTT. It codes for CASSPGGSTDTQYF.

J is TRBJ2-2 and V is TRBV19, with 8 bases aligning to TRBD1. This CDR3 is built from 15 residues. Unmatched junction bases numbered 5, after V lost 7 bases and J lost 1 base. The germline CDR1 and CDR2 sequences are LNHDA and SQIVND (reference sequence). Written as DNA, the CDR3 is TGTGCCAGTACCTCAACAGGGGGGAACACCGGGGAGCTGTTTTTT. It specifies CASTSTGGNTGELFF. The variable domain in full, with the rest retrieved from reference TRBV19 and TRBJ2-2, is DGGITQSPKYLFRKEGQNVTLSCEQNLNHDAMYWYRQDPGQGLRLIYYSQIVNDFQKGDIAEGYSVSREKKESFPLTVTSAQKNPTAFYLCASTSTGGNTGELFFGEGSRLTVL.

The rearrangement uses TRBV6-4 and TRBJ1-2; D perhaps matches TRBD1 (5 bases). The CDR3 is made up of 13 amino acids. The germline V and J ends were trimmed by 6 bases and 7 bases, with 15 bases remaining between them. Germline-derived CDR1 and CDR2 are MRHNA and SNTAGT. CDR3 loop: CASRFDSSSGYTF. Written as DNA, the CDR3 is TGTGCCAGCAGATTCGACAGTTCGAGTGGCTACACCTTC.